This TCR beta chain was sequenced during a study of molecular identifiers for immune sequencing clone quantification. Across the study: In replicates, RNA from approximately 22,000 or 94,000 naive CD8 cells was divided five ways and four parts were sequenced. Study conclusions and caveats: Over 97% of effector molecules, yet under 1% of naive-cell molecules, were held by clones above 20 RNA copies.

V was clipped by 1 base and J by 1 base, with 14 bases between them. Germline-derived CDR1 and CDR2 are LGHNA and YSLEER. The CDR3 loop spans 16 amino acids. Notes on this clonotype: Antigen unknown.

One entry per CDR3 protein, called by TCRdb with MiXCR from the PCR reads. The sample lists 460,000 or so distinct CDR3 sequences, roughly 24% occurring once. The chain couples TRBV4-3 to TRBJ2-7; weak D call: TRBD1 (6 bases). The source of this sequence is a human donor in good health. Some libraries in this study had Jurkat cell RNA spiked in. Sequencing was carried out using naive CD8+ T cells from blood, with Jurkat cell RNA spiked in. Indicated subset: FACS-sorted CD8+CD4-CCR7+CD45RA+ naive T cells. The CDR3 DNA is TGCGCCAGCAGCCAAGGTCTCAGGGGTCCTTCCTACGAGCAGTACTTC. Residues: CASSQGLRGPSYEQYF.